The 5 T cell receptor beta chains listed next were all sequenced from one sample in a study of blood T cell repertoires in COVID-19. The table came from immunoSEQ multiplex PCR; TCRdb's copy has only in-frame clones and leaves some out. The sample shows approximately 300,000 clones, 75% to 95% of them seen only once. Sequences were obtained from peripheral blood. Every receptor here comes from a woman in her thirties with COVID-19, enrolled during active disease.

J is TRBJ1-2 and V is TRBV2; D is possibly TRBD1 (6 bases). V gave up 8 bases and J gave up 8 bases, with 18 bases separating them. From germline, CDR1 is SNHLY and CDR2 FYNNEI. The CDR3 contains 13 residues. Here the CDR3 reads CASEERARGGYTF. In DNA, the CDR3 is TGTGCCAGCGAAGAGAGGGCGAGGGGGGGCTACACCTTC.

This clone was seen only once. The CDR3: CASSLYGGALQETQYF. CDR3 nucleotide sequence: TGCGCCAGCAGCTTGTACGGCGGGGCCCTCCAAGAGACCCAGTACTTC. The genes are TRBV5-1 and TRBJ2-5; possible D gene TRBD2, 6 bases. CDR3 size: 16 residues. CDR1 SGHRS and CDR2 YFSETQ come from the germline V gene. Trimming removed 1 base from V and 1 base from J, with 14 bases in between.

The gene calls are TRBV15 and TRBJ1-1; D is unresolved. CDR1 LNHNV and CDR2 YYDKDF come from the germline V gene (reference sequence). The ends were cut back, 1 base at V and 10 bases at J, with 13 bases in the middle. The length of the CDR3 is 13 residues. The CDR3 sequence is CATSRASLGGAFF. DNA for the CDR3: TGTGCCACCAGCAGAGCCTCCTTAGGAGGAGCTTTCTTT.

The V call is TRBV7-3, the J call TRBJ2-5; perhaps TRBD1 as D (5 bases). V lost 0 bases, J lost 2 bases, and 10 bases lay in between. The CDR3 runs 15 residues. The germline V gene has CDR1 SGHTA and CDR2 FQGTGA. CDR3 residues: CASSLTSGWQETQYF. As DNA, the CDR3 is TGTGCCAGCAGCTTAACTTCAGGGTGGCAAGAGACCCAGTACTTC.

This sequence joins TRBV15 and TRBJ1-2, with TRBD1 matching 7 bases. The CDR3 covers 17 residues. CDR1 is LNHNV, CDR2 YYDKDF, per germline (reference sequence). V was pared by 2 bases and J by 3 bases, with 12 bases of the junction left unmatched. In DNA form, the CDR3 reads TGTGCCACCAGCAGACTTACCGGGACAGTAAGAGACTATGGCTACACCTTC. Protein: CATSRLTGTVRDYGYTF. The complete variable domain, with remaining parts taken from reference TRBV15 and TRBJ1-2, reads DAMVIQNPRYQVTQFGKPVTLSCSQTLNHNVMYWYQQKSSQAPKLLFHYYDKDFNNEADTPDNFQSRRPNTSFCFLDIRSPGLGDTAMYLCATSRLTGTVRDYGYTFGSGTRLTVV.